These 14 T cell receptor beta chains were sequenced from one sample in a study of T-cell memory formation after mild COVID-19. TCRdb re-called the 5' RACE reads with MiXCR, one entry per CDR3 protein. The sample contains roughly 400,000 distinct CDR3 sequences, approximately 24% of which appear only once. The sample was PBMCs or a T cell subset sorted from them (not recorded which). These receptor sequences come from an adult woman who had mild COVID-19 (a few samples of this study predate the infection). Cell type and time point are not known.

The chain employs TRBV7-6 and TRBJ2-1; 10 positions agree with TRBD1. J gave up 3 bases and V 3 bases, and 11 bases lay outside the gene matches. The V gene's germline CDR1 is SGHVS and CDR2 FNYEAQ. The CDR3 sequence is 18 residues long. The CDR3 is CASSFLSFRTGGYNEQFF. The DNA for the CDR3 is TGTGCCAGCAGCTTTTTGAGTTTCCGGACAGGGGGCTACAATGAGCAGTTCTTC.

This clonotype was counted only a few times. The chain carries TRBV10-3 and TRBJ2-7, with 10 positions matching TRBD2. The CDR3 spans 13 residues. The V segment lost 4 bases and the J segment 4 bases; nucleotides outside the gene matches: 1. CDR1 is ENHRY, CDR2 SYGVKD, per germline. The CDR3 sequence: CAISATSGYEQYF. The CDR3, as DNA: TGTGCCATCAGTGCGACTAGCGGGTACGAGCAGTACTTC.

The chain carries TRBV5-1 and TRBJ2-2; 7 nucleotides line up with TRBD1. The CDR3 is made up of 15 amino acids. CDR1 and CDR2 (germline): SGHRS, YFSETQ. The V segment lost 3 bases and the J segment 1 base; nucleotides outside the gene matches: 3. CDR3 in amino acids: CASSSRQGNTGELFF. CDR3 in DNA: TGCGCCAGCAGCTCAAGACAGGGGAACACCGGGGAGCTGTTTTTT.

The chain uses TRBV29-1 and TRBJ2-1, with D perhaps matching TRBD1 (6 bases). This CDR3 spans 13 amino acids. Trimming stripped 1 base from V and 10 bases from J, with 14 bases between. Germline V lookup: CDR1 SQVTM, CDR2 ANQGSEA. The CDR3 region has the DNA TGCAGCGTTGAAGTGGGGGCAGTCAGGGAGCAGTTCTTC. It is translated as CSVEVGAVREQFF.

This clonotype came up many times. The chain is built from TRBV20-1 and TRBJ2-3, with a tentative D call TRBD1 (5 bases). The CDR3 runs to 13 residues. CDR1 DFQATT and CDR2 SNEGSKA come from the germline V gene (reference sequence). The CDR3 loop reads CSRVESNTDTQYF. The CDR3 DNA reads TGCAGCAGGGTGGAAAGTAACACAGATACGCAGTATTTT.

The rearrangement uses TRBV20-1 and TRBJ1-1; tentative D call: TRBD1 (6 bases). The length of the CDR3 is 12 residues. The V gene's germline CDR1 is DFQATT and CDR2 SNEGSKA (reference sequence). V lost 6 bases and J 3 bases, leaving 11 bases between the germline ends. CDR3: CSAPGQHTEAFF. CDR3 nucleotide sequence: TGCAGTGCCCCAGGACAGCACACTGAAGCTTTCTTT.

This clonotype has a handful of counts. The chain recombines TRBV27 with TRBJ1-5; maybe TRBD1 (5 bases). Germline V gene lookup returns CDR1 MNHEY and CDR2 SMNVEV (reference sequence). This CDR3 comprises 14 residues. The V end was cut by 5 bases, the J end by 5 bases, with 13 bases between. CDR3 in amino acids: CASSGRGADQPQHF. The CDR3 DNA follows: TGTGCCAGCAGTGGGAGAGGGGCGGATCAGCCCCAGCATTTT.

The V call is TRBV19, the J call TRBJ2-2, with TRBD2 identical over 11 bases. With 6 bases clipped from V and 6 bases from J, the junction kept 6 bases outside the gene matches. The CDR3 loop spans 15 amino acids. CDR1 is LNHDA, CDR2 SQIVND, per germline (reference sequence). CDR3 in amino acids: CASRPGLAVAGELFF. Here the CDR3 DNA reads TGTGCCAGTAGACCGGGACTAGCGGTTGCCGGGGAGCTGTTTTTT.

This clonotype was seen a few times. V gene TRBV20-1 combines with J gene TRBJ1-5, with D possibly being TRBD1 (6 bases). V was shortened by 7 bases and J by 7 bases, with 14 bases between the two germline ends. This CDR3 is 12 amino acids long. Germline V lookup: CDR1 DFQATT, CDR2 SNEGSKA (reference sequence). DNA for the CDR3: TGCAGTGTGGGACAACCGAGGCAGCCCCAGCATTTT. As protein: CSVGQPRQPQHF.

This rearrangement joins TRBV15 to TRBJ2-5, with a weak D call TRBD2 (5 bases). The ends were cut back, 0 bases at V and 7 bases at J, with 18 bases in the middle. Germline CDR1 reads LNHNV; CDR2 reads YYDKDF (reference sequence). The CDR3 is made up of 16 amino acids. CDR3 DNA sequence: TGTGCCACCAGCAGAGATCAAACCCCCGACCGGGGGACCCAGTACTTC. It specifies CATSRDQTPDRGTQYF.

The chain combines TRBV18 with TRBJ2-2; D is unresolved. V lost 4 bases to trimming and J lost 1 base, with 10 bases between them. There are 15 residues in the CDR3. Germline-derived CDR1 and CDR2 are KGHSH and LQKENI. The CDR3 region is CASSLTSRNTGELFF. In nucleotides, the CDR3 is TGTGCCAGCTCACTAACTTCCCGGAACACCGGGGAGCTGTTTTTT.

This rearrangement joins TRBV5-6 to TRBJ2-2, with a possible D match to TRBD2 (5 bases). CDR3 size: 17 residues. Trimming shortened V by 0 bases and J by 0 bases, and 12 bases separated the two germline ends. CDR1 SGHDT and CDR2 YYEEEE come from the germline V gene. In DNA, the CDR3 is TGTGCCAGCAGCTTGGCCGGGGTTTCCGCGAACACCGGGGAGCTGTTTTTT. This gives the protein CASSLAGVSANTGELFF.

As to this clonotype: The junction departs from the called germline gene at one end, perhaps through a read error. The chain recombines TRBV7-3 with TRBJ2-2; D tentatively fits TRBD1 or TRBD2 (5 bases each). CDR1 and CDR2 (germline): SGHTA, FQGTGA. This CDR3 is built from 15 residues. The CDR3 region is CASSLPGLSTGELFF. CDR3 sequence (DNA): TGTGCCAGCAGTCTTCCAGGGTTGAGCACCGGGGAGCTATTTTTT. Variable domain in full (rest from reference TRBV7-3 and TRBJ2-2): GAGVSQTPSNKVTEKGKYVELRCDPISGHTALYWYRQSLGQGPEFLIYFQGTGAADDSGLPNDRFFAVRPEGSVSTLKIQRTERGDSAVYLCASSLPGLSTGELFFGEGSRLTVL.

This clonotype was seen only a few times. The chain combines TRBV6-1 with TRBJ1-5, with D possibly TRBD1 on 6 matching bases. The CDR3 length is 13 residues. With 3 bases removed from V and 6 bases from J, the gap between germline ends came to 9 bases. Germline lookup yields CDR1 MNHNS and CDR2 SASEGT. DNA of the CDR3: TGTGCCAGCAGTGACGGGGGCAGTCAGCCCCAGCATTTT. This sequence encodes CASSDGGSQPQHF.